This T cell receptor (beta chain) was observed in a study of beta chain features in type 1 diabetes. Findings of the study overall: Type 1 diabetes patients had fewer VDJ junction insertions and more deletions. TCRB CDR3 length was moderately but significantly reduced in all four CD4+ subsets of Type 1 diabetes patients.

Isolation of CD4+ naive, central memory, regulatory and stem cell-like memory cells was achieved by sorting via CD45RO/CCR7/CD25/CD127/CD95/CD27. Sorted populations all had greater than 98% purity. Germline lookup yields CDR1 MDHEN and CDR2 SYDVKM. V was pared by 4 bases and J by 1 base, with 14 bases between. CDR3 length: 16 amino acids. This clone was detected only a few times. The antigen remains unidentified. Reverse transcribing all isolated RNA meant expressed TCRB transcripts were sequenced. Libraries were prepared by immunoSEQ multiplex PCR; TCRdb keeps only in-frame clonotypes and omits some of them. The table shows around 690,000 clones, with 9.5% to 15% occurring only once.

Sequencing was done on a sample of naive CD4+ T cells from blood. The TCR sequence derives from a man aged 30 to 45 with type 1 diabetes. The chain links TRBV28 to TRBJ2-4, with D perhaps matching TRBD1 (6 bases). The CDR3 loop is CASSSWTDAAKNIQYF. The CDR3 DNA follows: TGTGCCAGCAGTTCCTGGACAGACGCCGCCAAAAACATTCAGTACTTC.